Sequencing of this T cell receptor beta chain was carried out in a study of T cell repertoires in aging, cancer and after chemotherapy. Study as a whole: Pre- and post-chemotherapy samples were paired from glioblastoma patients treated with temozolomide-based therapy.

Ten or more counts support this clonotype. What it binds is not known. Amplification of TCR beta used genomic DNA extracted from peripheral blood. Findings and caveats of the study: Across the chemotherapy interval, each cancer cohort showed higher median generation probability, suggesting thymic rebound.

Rearranged V-D-J TRB sequences were amplified with a mixed TRB-A/B primer pool. TCRdb called the multiplex PCR reads again in MiXCR, with one record for every CDR3 protein. The sample includes 1,900 or so distinct CDR3 sequences, 15% to 20% seen only once; the top ten take about 29%. The sequenced material came from blood. This clonotype originated in a human donor with a solid tumor.

CDR3 nucleotide sequence: TGCGCCAGCAGCCCTGGACAGATTAGCGATGAGCAGTTCTTC. The encoded protein is CASSPGQISDEQFF. The chain combines TRBV5-1 with TRBJ2-1, with D possibly matching TRBD1 (6 bases). This CDR3 region has 14 residues. CDR1 and CDR2 (germline): SGHRS, YFSETQ. V was shortened by 4 bases and J by 8 bases, with 16 bases between the two germline ends. The whole variable domain, filled in from reference TRBV5-1 and TRBJ2-1, reads KAGVTQTPRYLIKTRGQQVTLSCSPISGHRSVSWYQQTPGQGLQFLFEYFSETQRNKGNFPGRFSGRQFSNSRSEMNVSTLELGDSALYLCASSPGQISDEQFFGPGTRLTVL.